This is a list of T cell receptor beta chains from one sample in a study of T-cell memory formation after mild COVID-19. TCRdb processed the 5' RACE reads anew with MiXCR; each CDR3 protein has one entry. The sample holds 49,000 or so distinct CDR3 sequences, 5.5% to 7.5% seen once. The material sequenced was PBMCs or a T cell subset sorted from them (not recorded which). The receptors were gathered from a man aged 18 to 35 who had mild COVID-19 (a few samples of this study predate the infection). Cell type and time point are not known. Both conserved end residues are part of each CDR3. Each record gives: clone size, V gene, J gene, D gene, CDR3 protein, CDR3 DNA. D genes are given only for firm matches. The size field is filled for only some rows; it gives once, few, many or a size class.

>few|TRBV20-1|TRBJ2-3|TRBD2
CSVSGPGSTDTQYF
TGCAGTGTTAGCGGGCCCGGTAGCACAGATACGCAGTATTTT
>few|TRBV5-1|TRBJ2-6|-
CASNQTPPRAGANVLTF
TGCGCCAGCAACCAAACCCCTCCGAGGGCTGGGGCCAACGTCCTGACTTTC
>-|TRBV7-2|TRBJ2-7|-
CASSLVQGLEQYF
TGTGCCAGCAGCTTAGTACAGGGCCTTGAGCAGTACTTC
>few|TRBV4-2|TRBJ1-1|-
CASSPPPGGRDTEAFF
TGTGCCAGCAGCCCTCCCCCCGGGGGTCGGGATACTGAAGCTTTCTTT
>-|TRBV18|TRBJ2-3|-
CASSLGSSTDTQYF
TGTGCCAGCTCACTGGGCAGCAGCACAGATACGCAGTATTTT
>few|TRBV3-1|TRBJ1-1|-
CASSPRPWTEAFF
TGTGCCAGCAGCCCCCGGCCGTGGACTGAAGCTTTCTTT
>-|TRBV7-2|TRBJ1-4|-
CASSQTGATNEKLFF
TGTGCCAGCAGCCAAACCGGCGCGACTAATGAAAAACTGTTTTTT
>-|TRBV7-2|TRBJ2-5|TRBD1
CASSSPRTGIGKTQYF
TGTGCCAGCAGCTCCCCGCGGACAGGGATTGGAAAGACCCAGTACTTC
>-|TRBV29-1|TRBJ2-3|-
CSIRATDTQYF
TGCAGTATCAGGGCTACAGATACGCAGTATTTT
>few|TRBV7-2|TRBJ2-7|-
CASSLAKGLYEQYF
TGTGCCAGCAGCTTAGCTAAAGGACTTTACGAGCAGTACTTC
>many|TRBV20-1|TRBJ2-3|-
CSATQGRTDTQYF
TGCAGTGCTACTCAGGGACGCACAGATACGCAGTATTTT
>-|TRBV20-1|TRBJ1-2|-
CSAEPWQGSGYTF
TGCAGTGCTGAACCCTGGCAGGGAAGTGGCTACACCTTC
>many|TRBV5-1|TRBJ2-5|-
CASSLAGTSQETQYF
TGCGCCAGCAGCTTGGCGGGGACGTCCCAAGAGACCCAGTACTTC
>few|TRBV11-1|TRBJ2-3|-
CASSQLLAPDPTDTQYF
TGTGCCAGCAGCCAACTACTAGCTCCGGATCCCACAGATACGCAGTATTTT
>few|TRBV5-1|TRBJ1-2|TRBD1
CASSAQGNYGYTF
TGCGCCAGCAGCGCACAGGGGAACTATGGCTACACCTTC
>many|TRBV5-1|TRBJ1-2|-
CASSLRSDPNYGYTF
TGCGCCAGCAGCTTGAGGTCAGATCCTAACTATGGCTACACCTTC
>many|TRBV4-2|TRBJ1-2|TRBD1
CASSRQNRGRTYGYTF
TGTGCCAGCAGCCGCCAGAACAGGGGGCGGACCTATGGCTACACCTTC
>many|TRBV7-2|TRBJ1-5|-
CASSLRGGNQPQHF
TGTGCCAGCAGCTTAAGAGGGGGCAATCAGCCCCAGCATTTT
>-|TRBV12-3/TRBV12-4|TRBJ2-2|TRBD1
CASSPPRGRGRNVGELFF
TGTGCCAGCAGCCCCCCTAGGGGCAGGGGGCGGAATGTCGGGGAGCTGTTTTTT
>-|TRBV7-2|TRBJ1-5|TRBD1
CASSFDRGQQPQHF
TGTGCCAGCAGCTTCGACAGGGGACAACAGCCCCAGCATTTT
>few|TRBV5-4|TRBJ2-1|-
CASSATSFSYEQFF
TGTGCCAGCAGCGCGACTAGTTTCAGCTATGAGCAGTTCTTC
>few|TRBV6-5|TRBJ2-3|-
CASTESDTQYF
TGTGCCAGCACCGAATCAGATACGCAGTATTTT
>-|TRBV6-2/TRBV6-3|TRBJ2-7|-
CASSYESRGYEQYF
TGTGCCAGCAGTTACGAGAGCAGGGGCTACGAGCAGTACTTC
>-|TRBV9|TRBJ2-2|TRBD2
CASTRSPGTSTGELFF
TGTGCCAGCACCCGTTCCCCAGGGACTAGCACCGGGGAGCTGTTTTTT
>-|TRBV20-1|TRBJ2-3|-
CSARDRPGRQYF
TGCAGTGCTAGAGATAGGCCGGGGAGGCAGTATTTT
>-|TRBV28|TRBJ1-1|-
CASSWVVGTEAFF
TGTGCCAGCTCTTGGGTAGTGGGGACTGAAGCTTTCTTT
>few|TRBV7-3|TRBJ2-1|-
CASSPTPRVPYNEQFF
TGTGCCAGCAGCCCGACTCCAAGGGTCCCCTACAATGAGCAGTTCTTC
>-|TRBV7-2|TRBJ1-3|TRBD1
CASSLDVPGQGNTIYF
TGTGCCAGCAGCTTAGACGTCCCGGGACAGGGAAACACCATATATTTT
>few|TRBV2|TRBJ2-5|-
CASSTRGETQYF
TGTGCCAGTTCGACTAGGGGGGAGACCCAGTACTTC
>-|TRBV5-1|TRBJ1-6|-
CASSLGQGQASPLHF
TGCGCCAGCAGCTTGGGGCAGGGTCAGGCATCACCCCTCCACTTT
>few|TRBV7-9|TRBJ1-1|-
CASSPRGSRTEAFF
TGTGCCAGCAGCCCCCGAGGGAGTCGCACTGAAGCTTTCTTT
>-|TRBV12-3/TRBV12-4|TRBJ1-4|-
CASSMGGFEKLFF
TGTGCCAGCAGCATGGGGGGCTTTGAAAAACTGTTTTTT
>-|TRBV9|TRBJ2-6|-
CASSVASRFSGANVLTF
TGTGCCAGCAGCGTAGCTTCGAGGTTCTCTGGGGCCAACGTCCTGACTTTC